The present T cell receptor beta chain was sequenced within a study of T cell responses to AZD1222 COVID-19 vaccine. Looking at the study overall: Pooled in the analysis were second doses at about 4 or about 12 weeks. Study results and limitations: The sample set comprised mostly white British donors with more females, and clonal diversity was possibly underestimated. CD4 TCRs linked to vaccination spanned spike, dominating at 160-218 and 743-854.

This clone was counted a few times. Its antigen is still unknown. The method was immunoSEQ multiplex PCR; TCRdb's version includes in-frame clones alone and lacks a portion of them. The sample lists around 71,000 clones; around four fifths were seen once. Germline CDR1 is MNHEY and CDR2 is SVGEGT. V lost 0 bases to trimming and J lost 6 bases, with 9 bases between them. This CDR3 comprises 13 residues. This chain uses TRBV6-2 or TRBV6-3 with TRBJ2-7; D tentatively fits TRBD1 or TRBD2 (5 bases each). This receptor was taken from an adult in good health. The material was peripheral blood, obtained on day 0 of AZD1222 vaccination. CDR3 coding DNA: TGTGCCAGCAGTTACTCGAGGGGATCCGAGCAGTACTTC. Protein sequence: CASSYSRGSEQYF.